This entry lists 17 T cell receptor beta chains sequenced from one sample in a study of a mutant IDH1 vaccine in newly diagnosed glioma (dated by TCRdb to the early 2020s). The protocol used for the library was the immunoSEQ multiplex PCR assay. TCRdb holds this immuneACCESS table with in-frame rearrangements only. Some clones are missing; in checked studies, unresolved V genes explain under half, and the rest has no known cause. The sample records about 15,000 clones, 80% to 90% of which are singletons. Jointly, the top ten make up 9% of the sample. The time point label here, explained by the study, means: baseline, week 1 (first vaccination visit). Taken with the paper, the label for treatment or condition translates to: pre-vaccination baseline after standard-of-care therapy. The input for sequencing was PBMCs, taken from a glioma patient treated with radiotherapy, temozolomide or both. The receptors were gathered from a woman between 35 and 50 years old with glioma. Some clones in this sample may be carry-over from other donors' samples.

The genes are TRBV6-5 and TRBJ2-7, with 10 bases identical to TRBD1. The germline CDR1 and CDR2 sequences are MNHEY and SVGAGI. The CDR3 is 13 residues long. V dropped 6 bases and J dropped 4; count of bases not matched to a gene: 3. CDR3 protein: CASRGTGAYEQYF. The CDR3 region has the DNA TGTGCCAGCAGAGGGACAGGGGCGTACGAGCAGTACTTC.

The chain has TRBV4-2 and TRBJ2-5, with 8 bases aligning to TRBD2. The germline V gene encodes CDR1 LGHNA and CDR2 YNFKEQ. The length of the CDR3 is 17 residues. The ends lost 0 bases at V and 5 bases at J; junction bases unmatched: 11. The DNA for the CDR3 is TGTGCCAGCAGCCAAGATTATACAGCGGGGGCCTGGGAGACCCAGTACTTC. Its translation: CASSQDYTAGAWETQYF.

The chain carries TRBV27 and TRBJ1-1; TRBD1 might be the D (6 bases). The V gene lost 5 bases and the J gene lost 1 base, with 14 bases spanning the gap. The CDR3 spans 15 residues. Germline V lookup: CDR1 MNHEY, CDR2 SMNVEV (reference sequence). The CDR3 is CASSPRGGRNTEAFF. The CDR3 nucleotides are TGTGCCAGCAGTCCCCGGGGGGGCCGGAACACTGAAGCTTTCTTT.

The rearrangement links TRBV19 to TRBJ2-6; TRBD1 might be the D (6 bases). Trimming cost V 8 bases and J 6 bases, with 14 bases left between them. The CDR3 consists of 14 residues. In germline, CDR1 is LNHDA, CDR2 SQIVND (reference sequence). The CDR3 sequence is CASSYRELANVLTF. The CDR3 DNA reads as TGTGCCAGTTCATACAGGGAGTTGGCCAACGTCCTGACTTTC.

This chain uses TRBV2 with TRBJ1-4; D is ambiguous. Germline V CDR1 and CDR2: SNHLY, FYNNEI. Deletions cut 6 bases from V and 3 bases from J, with 11 bases between. The CDR3 consists of 14 residues. In nucleotides, the CDR3 is TGTGCCAGCAGAGGGAGCGTATCTAATGAAAAACTGTTTTTT. Protein: CASRGSVSNEKLFF.

This clone appeared once. The chain combines TRBV5-4 with TRBJ2-3; D ambiguous. The length of the CDR3 is 14 residues. Germline lookup yields CDR1 SGHNT and CDR2 YYREEE (reference sequence). V was cut by 1 base and J by 1 base, with 7 bases left in between. The CDR3: CASSLPSGTDTQYF. The CDR3 DNA is TGTGCCAGCAGCTTGCCCTCGGGCACAGATACGCAGTATTTT.

This chain links TRBV19 with TRBJ2-1; 7 bases match TRBD2. The germline V gene has CDR1 LNHDA and CDR2 SQIVND (reference sequence). V lost 7 bases, J lost 2 bases, and 8 bases stayed unmatched. CDR3 length: 15 residues. DNA of the CDR3: TGTGCCAGTACCCCCCGGCGGGAGACCTACAATGAGCAGTTCTTC. Amino acids: CASTPRRETYNEQFF. Full variable domain (rest looked up from reference TRBV19 and TRBJ2-1): DGGITQSPKYLFRKEGQNVTLSCEQNLNHDAMYWYRQDPGQGLRLIYYSQIVNDFQKGDIAEGYSVSREKKESFPLTVTSAQKNPTAFYLCASTPRRETYNEQFFGPGTRLTVL.

This clone was recorded a few times. The rearrangement joins TRBV6-6 to TRBJ2-7; D perhaps matches TRBD2 (6 bases). This CDR3 has 12 residues. V was pared by 8 bases and J by 3 bases, with 11 bases between. The germline CDR1 and CDR2 sequences are MNHNY and SVGAGI (reference sequence). CDR3 in amino acids: CASGTGIYEQYF. The CDR3 DNA follows: TGTGCCAGCGGGACTGGAATCTACGAGCAGTACTTC.

V is TRBV29-1 and J is TRBJ2-1, with TRBD2 matching over 7 bases. The ends lost 6 bases at V and 5 bases at J; junction bases unmatched: 7. The CDR3 length is 13 residues. Germline values: CDR1 SQVTM, CDR2 ANQGSEA. CDR3 sequence: CSVDGGGNNEQFF. The CDR3 region has the DNA TGCAGCGTGGACGGGGGAGGGAACAATGAGCAGTTCTTC.

V usage is TRBV2 and J usage is TRBJ1-4, with 9 bases fitting TRBD1. Germline V gene sequence: CDR1 SNHLY, CDR2 FYNNEI. This CDR3 has 13 residues. V shed 9 bases, J shed 4 bases, and the junction held 3 bases outside the gene matches. The CDR3 DNA follows: TGTGCCAGACAGGACAGGGGTAATGAAAAACTGTTTTTT. Translating it yields CARQDRGNEKLFF.

This chain links TRBV5-1 with TRBJ2-7; D is undetermined. V was shortened by 3 bases and J by 3 bases, with 10 bases between the two germline ends. Germline CDR1 reads SGHRS; CDR2 reads YFSETQ. The CDR3 extends over 13 amino acids. In DNA form, the CDR3 reads TGCGCCAGCAGCTCCACACTGAACTACGAGCAGTACTTC. The encoded protein is CASSSTLNYEQYF.

The chain joins TRBV9 to TRBJ1-2; D possibly corresponds to TRBD1 (6 bases). Trimming left V 4 bases short and J 8 bases short, with 9 bases between. The germline V gene has CDR1 SGDLS and CDR2 YYNGEE. The CDR3 spans 11 residues. CDR3 DNA sequence: TGTGCCAGCAGCTCAAGGGGGGGCTACACCTTC. Translated, it gives CASSSRGGYTF.

The chain carries TRBV19 and TRBJ1-2; TRBD1 matches 7 bases. V was pared by 6 bases and J by 5 bases, with 6 bases of the junction left unmatched. The germline V gene has CDR1 LNHDA and CDR2 SQIVND (reference sequence). This CDR3 is built from 13 residues. The CDR3 loop reads CASSLGQPYGYTF. In DNA form, the CDR3 reads TGTGCCAGTAGCCTGGGACAGCCGTATGGCTACACCTTC.

This rearrangement joins TRBV5-1 to TRBJ1-3; D not resolved. CDR1 and CDR2 from the germline V gene are SGHRS and YFSETQ. This CDR3 has 17 residues. V was cut by 1 base and J by 2 bases, with 16 bases left in between. CDR3 DNA: TGCGCCAGCAGCTTGCAAGGCGTCGGTATAGCTGGAAACACCATATATTTT. Translating gives CASSLQGVGIAGNTIYF.

The rearrangement links TRBV6-1 to TRBJ1-1; D gene ambiguous. Deletions cut 8 bases from V and 1 base from J, with 8 bases between. Germline lookup yields CDR1 MNHNS and CDR2 SASEGT. The CDR3 length is 12 residues. CDR3 nucleotides: TGTGCCAGCGGTACAGCGAACACTGAAGCTTTCTTT. Its protein product is CASGTANTEAFF.

CDR3 loop: CASAQGLGYGYTF. DNA of the CDR3: TGTGCTAGCGCACAGGGGTTAGGCTATGGCTACACCTTC. V usage is TRBV12-5 and J usage is TRBJ1-2, with TRBD1 matching over 7 bases. The CDR3 extends over 13 amino acids. Germline V lookup: CDR1 LGHNT, CDR2 FRNRAP. Germline trimming cut 9 bases from V and 4 bases from J; bases unmatched to any gene: 8.

This clone was detected once. This chain uses TRBV19 with TRBJ2-1, with D possibly being TRBD1 (7 bases). This CDR3 contains 15 residues. Between the trimmed V and J ends, which lost 5 bases and 6 bases, there was a span of 17 bases. Germline V gene sequence: CDR1 LNHDA, CDR2 SQIVND (reference sequence). In nucleotides, the CDR3 is TGTGCCAGTAGTCTAGCAGGGGGGTTGGGCAATGAGCAGTTCTTC. This gives the protein CASSLAGGLGNEQFF.